This passage covers 22 T cell receptor beta chains from one sample sequenced in a study of cytomegalovirus exposure and HLA in healthy donors. Assay used: immunoSEQ multiplex PCR; TCRdb lists only in-frame clones, some missing. The sample lists approximately 59,000 clones, almost 95% occurring once. The sample was PBMCs. These receptor sequences come from a man between 18 and 29 years old in good health and CMV-seropositive.

This rearrangement joins TRBV5-5 to TRBJ2-1, with unresolved D. The V gene lost 1 base and the J gene lost 0 bases, with 8 bases spanning the gap. The CDR3 has 15 amino acids. Looked up from germline, CDR1 is SGHKS and CDR2 is YYEKEE (reference sequence). Written as DNA, the CDR3 is TGTGCCAGCAGCTTGAGAGCGAGCTCCTACAATGAGCAGTTCTTC. This encodes CASSLRASSYNEQFF. Full variable domain (rest looked up from reference TRBV5-5 and TRBJ2-1): DAGVTQSPTHLIKTRGQQVTLRCSPISGHKSVSWYQQVLGQGPQFIFQYYEKEERGRGNFPDRFSARQFPNYSSELNVNALLLGDSALYLCASSLRASSYNEQFFGPGTRLTVL.

The J gene is TRBJ2-6, the V gene TRBV2, with D unresolved. Germline V gene sequence: CDR1 SNHLY, CDR2 FYNNEI. The V gene lost 2 bases and the J gene lost 2 bases, with 7 bases spanning the gap. There are 15 residues in the CDR3. The CDR3 loop reads CASSEYAAGANVLTF. The CDR3 region has the DNA TGTGCCAGCAGTGAATATGCAGCTGGGGCCAACGTCCTGACTTTC.

J is TRBJ2-7 and V is TRBV9, with TRBD2 matching 7 bases. V dropped 3 bases and J dropped 2; count of bases not matched to a gene: 5. Germline assignment: CDR1 SGDLS and CDR2 YYNGEE. The CDR3 sequence is 14 residues long. The CDR3 protein is CASSEVAGPYEQYF. CDR3 DNA sequence: TGTGCCAGCAGCGAAGTAGCGGGTCCCTACGAGCAGTACTTC. Looking up the rest from reference TRBV9 and TRBJ2-7 gives the full variable domain: DSGVTQTPKHLITATGQRVTLRCSPRSGDLSVYWYQQSLDQGLQFLIQYYNGEERAKGNILERFSAQQFPDLHSELNLSSLELGDSALYFCASSEVAGPYEQYFGPGTRLTVT.

V gene TRBV4-1 combines with J gene TRBJ2-2; D gene unclear. The V end lost 1 base, the J end lost 2 bases, and 5 bases lay between the germline ends. CDR3 length equals 14 residues. Looked up from germline, CDR1 is MGHRA and CDR2 is YSYEKL. The CDR3 region has the DNA TGCGCCAGCAGCCAAGGCAGTAACACCGGGGAGCTGTTTTTT. It codes for CASSQGSNTGELFF.

The chain recombines TRBV10-3 with TRBJ2-2, with 8 bases lining up with TRBD1. J lost 0 bases, V lost 10 bases, and 4 bases had no gene match. Germline CDR1 is ENHRY and CDR2 is SYGVKD. The CDR3 sequence is 14 residues long. CDR3: CATLGQANTGELFF. The CDR3 DNA reads as TGTGCCACCTTGGGACAGGCGAACACCGGGGAGCTGTTTTTT.

The count of this clone is one. The J gene is TRBJ2-5, the V gene TRBV29-1, with D perhaps TRBD1 (6 bases). This CDR3 has 13 residues. CDR1 is SQVTM and CDR2 is ANQGSEA in the germline V gene. The ends were cut back, 6 bases at V and 4 bases at J, with 15 bases in the middle. CDR3 DNA: TGCAGCGTCGATACAGGGTTGGGAGAGACCCAGTACTTC. It translates to CSVDTGLGETQYF.

V is TRBV9 and J is TRBJ1-4; 7 bases line up with TRBD1. Trimming removed 3 bases from V and 4 bases from J; junction bases left unmatched: 9. The CDR3 covers 16 residues. CDR1 and CDR2 from the germline V gene are SGDLS and YYNGEE. CDR3 region: CASSAATGTGNEKLFF. The CDR3 coding sequence is TGTGCCAGCAGCGCCGCGACAGGGACGGGTAATGAAAAACTGTTTTTT.

This chain links TRBV28 with TRBJ2-2; the match to TRBD1 covers 7 bases. Germline-derived CDR1 and CDR2 are MDHEN and SYDVKM. The J segment lost 7 bases and the V segment lost 9 bases, leaving 17 bases of the junction unmatched. There are 16 residues in the CDR3. Here the CDR3 DNA reads TGTGCCAGTACCTCATCCGACGGGACAGTTGGCGGGGAGCTGTTTTTT. It codes for CASTSSDGTVGGELFF.

CDR3 DNA: TGTGCCATCACCCCGGACTGGAATAACTATGGCTACACCTTC. Protein product: CAITPDWNNYGYTF. This chain uses TRBV10-3 with TRBJ1-2; D call uncertain. V was clipped by 7 bases and J by 1 base, with 13 bases between them. The germline V gene has CDR1 ENHRY and CDR2 SYGVKD. This CDR3 is 14 amino acids long.

The chain joins TRBV18 to TRBJ1-3; D is uncertain. V was clipped by 0 bases and J by 0 bases, with 9 bases between them. Germline assignment: CDR1 KGHSH and CDR2 LQKENI. The CDR3 runs to 16 residues. The CDR3, as DNA: TGTGCCAGCTCACCACCGTCAGGTAACTCTGGAAACACCATATATTTT. Translated: CASSPPSGNSGNTIYF.

The V and J genes are TRBV14 and TRBJ2-7; 7 bases align to TRBD2. CDR1 SGHDN and CDR2 FVKESK come from the germline V gene. CDR3 size: 13 residues. Trimming took 1 base from V and 5 from J; bases not matched to a gene: 2. The CDR3 bases are TGTGCCAGCAGCCAAGTTGGACTAGACGAGCAGTACTTC. It translates to CASSQVGLDEQYF. The full variable domain, completed using reference TRBV14 and TRBJ2-7, is EAGVTQFPSHSVIEKGQTVTLRCDPISGHDNLYWYRRVMGKEIKFLLHFVKESKQDESGMPNNRFLAERTGGTYSTLKVQPAELEDSGVYFCASSQVGLDEQYFGPGTRLTVT.

This clone was seen a single time. The chain uses TRBV7-8 and TRBJ2-1; possible D gene TRBD1, 6 bases. Per germline, CDR1 SGHVS and CDR2 FQNEAQ. The CDR3 runs 14 residues. V was pared by 2 bases and J by 7 bases, with 12 bases between. Written as DNA, the CDR3 is TGTGCCAGCAGCTTAATCAGGGGCGGGAATGAGCAGTTCTTC. Translation: CASSLIRGGNEQFF.

The V and J genes are TRBV7-6 and TRBJ2-3; 9 nucleotides line up with TRBD2. Looked up from germline, CDR1 is SGHVS and CDR2 is FNYEAQ. With 2 bases clipped from V and 2 bases from J, the junction kept 5 bases outside the gene matches. The CDR3 is 16 amino acids. The CDR3 DNA is TGTGCCAGCAGCTTAAAGCGGGAGGAGCTCACAGATACGCAGTATTTT. This gives the protein CASSLKREELTDTQYF. The full variable domain, in which reference TRBV7-6 and TRBJ2-3 provide the parts outside the CDR3, is GAGVSQSPRYKVTKRGQDVALRCDPISGHVSLYWYRQALGQGPEFLTYFNYEAQQDKSGLPNDRFSAERPEGSISTLTIQRTEQRDSAMYRCASSLKREELTDTQYFGPGTRLTVL.

The chain is built from TRBV5-1 and TRBJ2-7, with D hard to call. CDR3 length: 15 amino acids. V shed 2 bases and J shed 2 bases, with 14 bases lying between them. Germline CDR1 is SGHRS and CDR2 is YFSETQ. CDR3 in amino acids: CASSFTSTRTYEQYF. In DNA form, the CDR3 reads TGCGCCAGCAGCTTTACCTCGACTCGCACCTACGAGCAGTACTTC.

The CDR3 region has the DNA TGCGCCAGCAGCTTGTTAGTCGGGACAGGGGCTTTGGACACCGGGGAGCTGTTTTTT. Translating it yields CASSLLVGTGALDTGELFF. The chain uses TRBV5-1 and TRBJ2-2; 10 bases line up with TRBD1. This CDR3 has 19 amino acids. The germline V gene has CDR1 SGHRS and CDR2 YFSETQ. The junction had 12 bases not matched to a gene; V was cut back by 1 base and J by 3 bases.

The chain couples TRBV2 to TRBJ1-2; D is unclear. Germline CDR1 and CDR2: SNHLY and FYNNEI. This CDR3 has 13 amino acids. The V end was cut by 1 base, the J end by 4 bases, with 7 bases between. The CDR3 here is CASSEETLYGYTF. Here the CDR3 DNA reads TGTGCCAGCAGTGAAGAGACACTCTATGGCTACACCTTC.

The chain uses TRBV6-4 and TRBJ2-1, with TRBD2 identical over 8 bases. This CDR3 spans 16 amino acids. In germline, CDR1 is MRHNA, CDR2 SNTAGT. V lost 2 bases, J lost 4 bases, and 7 bases stayed unmatched. CDR3 sequence (DNA): TGTGCCAGCAGTGACCGGAGCGGGAGCGGGTACAATGAGCAGTTCTTC. This gives the protein CASSDRSGSGYNEQFF.

The J gene is TRBJ1-4, the V gene TRBV28, with D hard to call. Trimming took off 3 bases at V and 0 bases at J, with 8 bases between the two ends. Germline V lookup: CDR1 MDHEN, CDR2 SYDVKM. The CDR3 is made up of 15 amino acids. CDR3 coding DNA: TGTGCCAGCAGTTTCATGTTTGCAACTAATGAAAAACTGTTTTTT. Residues: CASSFMFATNEKLFF.

The chain uses TRBV7-8 and TRBJ1-1; D is possibly TRBD1 (5 bases). The V gene's germline CDR1 is SGHVS and CDR2 FQNEAQ. The V end was cut by 4 bases, the J end by 10 bases, with 19 bases between. The CDR3 sequence is 14 residues long. The CDR3 reads CASSYEEGSSGAFF. In DNA, the CDR3 is TGTGCCAGCAGCTACGAGGAGGGGAGTTCGGGAGCTTTCTTT.

This clone was seen once. V usage is TRBV5-6 and J usage is TRBJ1-1; 7 bases match TRBD1. This CDR3 is built from 16 residues. Germline V CDR1 and CDR2: SGHDT, YYEEEE. V shed 1 base and J 0 bases; nucleotides not matched to a gene: 6. Here the CDR3 reads CASSLRGGGLNTEAFF. The CDR3 region has the DNA TGTGCCAGCAGCTTGAGAGGGGGCGGACTGAACACTGAAGCTTTCTTT.

J is TRBJ1-3 and V is TRBV19; 8 bases are shared with TRBD1. Germline CDR1 reads LNHDA; CDR2 reads SQIVND (reference sequence). This CDR3 region has 14 residues. The V and J ends lost 6 bases and 2 bases, in that order; junction bases with no gene match: 3. The CDR3 here is CASSPTGAGNTIYF. Here the CDR3 DNA reads TGTGCCAGTAGCCCGACAGGGGCTGGAAACACCATATATTTT.

This chain connects TRBV19 to TRBJ2-1, with 9 bases lining up with TRBD2. The V segment lost 4 bases and the J segment 2 bases; nucleotides outside the gene matches: 9. This CDR3 has 17 residues. Germline V lookup: CDR1 LNHDA, CDR2 SQIVND (reference sequence). The CDR3 region is CASSTRGSGSPYNEQFF. The DNA of the CDR3 is TGTGCCAGTAGTACCCGAGGTAGCGGGAGCCCCTACAATGAGCAGTTCTTC. The complete variable domain, with remaining parts taken from reference TRBV19 and TRBJ2-1, reads DGGITQSPKYLFRKEGQNVTLSCEQNLNHDAMYWYRQDPGQGLRLIYYSQIVNDFQKGDIAEGYSVSREKKESFPLTVTSAQKNPTAFYLCASSTRGSGSPYNEQFFGPGTRLTVL.